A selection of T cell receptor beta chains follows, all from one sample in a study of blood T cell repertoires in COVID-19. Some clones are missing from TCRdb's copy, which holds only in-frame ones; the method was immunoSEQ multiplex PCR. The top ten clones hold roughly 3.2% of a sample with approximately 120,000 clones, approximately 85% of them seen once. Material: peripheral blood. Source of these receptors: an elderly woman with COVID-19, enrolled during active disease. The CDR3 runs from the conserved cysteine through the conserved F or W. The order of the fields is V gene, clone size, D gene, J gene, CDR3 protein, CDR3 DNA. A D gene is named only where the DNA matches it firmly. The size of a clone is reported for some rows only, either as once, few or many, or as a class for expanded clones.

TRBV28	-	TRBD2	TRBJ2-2	CASSRAGGGNTGELFF	TGTGCCAGCAGCCGAGCGGGCGGGGGGAACACCGGGGAGCTGTTTTTT
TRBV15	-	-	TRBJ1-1	CATSKRRLGEAFF	TGTGCCACCAGCAAACGGAGGCTCGGTGAAGCTTTCTTT
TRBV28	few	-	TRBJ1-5	CAGGDGTLSKTQHF	TGTGCCGGGGGCGATGGGACACTTTCGAAGACCCAGCATTTT
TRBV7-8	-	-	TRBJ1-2	CASSPQGANYGYTF	TGTGCCAGCAGCCCACAGGGAGCCAACTATGGCTACACCTTC
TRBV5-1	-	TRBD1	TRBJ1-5	CASSLDGTGVQPQHF	TGCGCCAGCAGCCTGGATGGGACAGGGGTTCAACCCCAGCATTTT
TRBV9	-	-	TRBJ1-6	CASSQGGSYNSPLHF	TGTGCCAGCAGCCAAGGGGGATCCTATAATTCACCCCTCCACTTT
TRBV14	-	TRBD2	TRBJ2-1	CASSEQKTSGGSSEQFF	TGTGCCAGCAGCGAACAAAAGACTAGCGGGGGGTCTTCTGAGCAGTTCTTC
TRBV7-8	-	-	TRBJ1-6	CASSLGGVSASPLHF	TGTGCCAGCAGCTTAGGAGGAGTTTCTGCTTCACCCCTCCACTTT
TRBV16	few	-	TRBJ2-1	CASSQSITSDGQFF	TGTGCCAGCAGCCAATCGATCACCAGCGATGGGCAGTTCTTC
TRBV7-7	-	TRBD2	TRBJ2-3	CASSQGLAVTDTQYF	TGTGCCAGCAGCCAAGGACTAGCGGTCACAGATACGCAGTATTTT
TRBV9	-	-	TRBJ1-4	CASSVDEGTGEKLFF	TGTGCCAGCAGCGTAGACGAGGGCACCGGCGAAAAACTGTTTTTT
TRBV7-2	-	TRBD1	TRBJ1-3	CASSLVEGTGGSGNTIYF	TGTGCCAGCAGCTTAGTCGAAGGGACAGGGGGCTCTGGAAACACCATATATTTT
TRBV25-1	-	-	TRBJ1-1	CASSESGRMNTEAFF	TGTGCCAGCAGTGAATCTGGGAGAATGAACACTGAAGCTTTCTTT
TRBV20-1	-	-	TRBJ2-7	CSAILYEQYF	TGCAGTGCTATATTATACGAGCAGTACTTC
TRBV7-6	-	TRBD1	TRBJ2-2	CASSLGVRTGEGTGELFF	TGTGCCAGCAGCTTAGGGGTCCGGACAGGGGAAGGAACCGGGGAGCTGTTTTTT
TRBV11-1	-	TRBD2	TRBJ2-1	CASSGLAGVDEQFF	TGTGCCAGCAGTGGACTAGCGGGAGTTGATGAGCAGTTCTTC
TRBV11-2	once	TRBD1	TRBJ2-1	CASRYLQGAPSYNEQFF	TGTGCCAGCAGATACCTTCAGGGGGCTCCTTCCTACAATGAGCAGTTCTTC
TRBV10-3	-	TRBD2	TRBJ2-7	CAISESWTSGGSYEQYF	TGTGCCATCAGTGAGTCGTGGACTAGCGGGGGCTCCTACGAGCAGTACTTC
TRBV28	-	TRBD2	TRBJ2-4	CASSLPGLAQYF	TGTGCCAGCAGTTTACCGGGACTAGCACAGTACTTC
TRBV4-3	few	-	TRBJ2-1	CASSQDGQGGVNEQFF	TGCGCCAGCAGCCAAGATGGCCAGGGGGGCGTGAATGAGCAGTTCTTC
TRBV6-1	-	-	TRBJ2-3	CASSEPQAQYF	TGTGCCAGCAGTGAACCCCAGGCGCAGTATTTT
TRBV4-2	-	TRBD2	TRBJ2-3	CASSQEGTSGRTDTQYF	TGTGCCAGCAGCCAGGAGGGGACTAGCGGGAGGACAGATACGCAGTATTTT
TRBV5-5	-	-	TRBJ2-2	CASSPIWGDTGELFF	TGTGCCAGCAGCCCCATATGGGGCGACACCGGGGAGCTGTTTTTT
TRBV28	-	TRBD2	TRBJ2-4	CASNPGASGSGAKNIQYF	TGTGCCAGCAACCCGGGGGCTAGCGGGAGTGGTGCCAAAAACATTCAGTACTTC
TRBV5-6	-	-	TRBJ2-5	CASSLGSGGETQYF	TGTGCCAGCAGCTTGGGCAGTGGCGGCGAGACCCAGTACTTC
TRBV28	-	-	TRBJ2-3	CASSLFTGFTDTQYF	TGTGCCAGCAGTTTATTTACAGGATTCACAGATACGCAGTATTTT
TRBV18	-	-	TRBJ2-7	CASSPHHAAEQYF	TGTGCCAGCTCACCTCATCATGCAGCGGAGCAGTACTTC
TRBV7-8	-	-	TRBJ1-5	CASSLRDQPQHF	TGTGCCAGCAGCCTCCGGGATCAGCCCCAGCATTTT
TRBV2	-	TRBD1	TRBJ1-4	CASSQRTGRNEKLFF	TGTGCCAGCAGTCAGAGGACAGGGCGGAATGAAAAACTGTTTTTT
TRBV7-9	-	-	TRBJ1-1	CASSPLSGVDTEAFF	TGTGCCAGCAGCCCCCTGTCAGGGGTGGACACTGAAGCTTTCTTT
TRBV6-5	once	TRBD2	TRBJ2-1	CASSYSTGGTYNEQFF	TGTGCCAGCAGTTACTCGACCGGGGGGACTTACAATGAGCAGTTCTTC
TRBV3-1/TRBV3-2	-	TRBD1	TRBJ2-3	CASRTLQGDTQYF	TGTGCCAGCAGAACTTTACAGGGGGATACGCAGTATTTT
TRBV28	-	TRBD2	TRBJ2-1	CASSSPGTSGRVDEQFF	TGTGCCAGCAGTTCTCCCGGGACTAGCGGGAGGGTGGATGAGCAGTTCTTC
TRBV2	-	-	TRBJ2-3	CAAHQRVTDTQYF	TGTGCCGCTCATCAGAGGGTCACAGATACGCAGTATTTT
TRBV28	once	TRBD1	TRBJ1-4	CASTLTGLGGEKLFF	TGTGCCAGCACCCTGACAGGGTTAGGCGGTGAAAAACTGTTTTTT
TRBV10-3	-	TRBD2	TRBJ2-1	CASGRLAGVNEQFF	TGTGCCAGTGGCCGACTAGCGGGAGTTAATGAGCAGTTCTTC
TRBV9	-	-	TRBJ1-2	CASSVATNRNYGYTF	TGTGCCAGCAGCGTAGCTACGAACAGAAACTATGGCTACACCTTC
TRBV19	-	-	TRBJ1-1	CASSLQVTLNTEAFF	TGTGCCAGTAGCCTGCAGGTAACCCTGAACACTGAAGCTTTCTTT
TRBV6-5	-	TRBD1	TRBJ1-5	CASSSGGGQPQHF	TGTGCCAGCAGCTCAGGGGGAGGTCAGCCCCAGCATTTT
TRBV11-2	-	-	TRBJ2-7	CASSPEAGAAYEQYF	TGTGCCAGCAGCCCCGAGGCCGGAGCGGCCTACGAGCAGTACTTC
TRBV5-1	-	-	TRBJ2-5	CASSLGFGGRGGETQYF	TGCGCCAGCAGCTTGGGATTCGGGGGACGAGGAGGAGAGACCCAGTACTTC
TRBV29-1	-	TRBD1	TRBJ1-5	CSVVQGPGQPQHF	TGCAGCGTTGTACAGGGGCCTGGTCAGCCCCAGCATTTT
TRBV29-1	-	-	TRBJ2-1	CSLLTLEGTRDEQFF	TGCAGCCTCCTAACATTGGAGGGAACGCGGGATGAGCAGTTCTTC
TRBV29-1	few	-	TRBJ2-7	CSVEDMGPGGTYEQYF	TGCAGCGTTGAAGATATGGGGCCCGGAGGGACCTACGAGCAGTACTTC
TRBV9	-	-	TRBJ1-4	CASSTPQGEKLFF	TGTGCCAGCAGCACGCCTCAGGGGGAAAAACTGTTTTTT
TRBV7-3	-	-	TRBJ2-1	CASSSRGLTNNEQFF	TGTGCCAGCAGCTCCAGGGGACTAACCAACAATGAGCAGTTCTTC
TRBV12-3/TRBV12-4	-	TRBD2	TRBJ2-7	CASMTGGPYEQYF	TGTGCCAGCATGACGGGAGGGCCATACGAGCAGTACTTC